These T cell receptor beta chains were read from a single sample in a study of T-cell reconstitution after alpha-beta-depleted transplantation in children. TCRdb reanalysed the PCR reads using MiXCR and keeps one entry per CDR3 protein. The sample carries 420,000 or so distinct CDR3 sequences, roughly 10% recorded once. The material was PBMCs from the stem cell graft donor, obtained from the stem cell graft. All receptors derive from a human donor who donated a stem cell graft to a child with acute myeloid leukemia. Both conserved end residues are part of each CDR3. The D gene is left open where the match is weak. Size is stated for part of the rows, as once, few or many counts, or as a class when the clone is expanded.

clone_size,d_call,v_call,j_call,cdr3_aa,cdr3_nt
few,NA,TRBV7-2,TRBJ1-2,CASSPGQGHYGYTF,TGTGCCAGCAGCCCTGGTCAGGGGCACTATGGCTACACCTTC
NA,TRBD1,TRBV30,TRBJ2-2,CAWSVHLRGPSNTGELFF,TGTGCCTGGAGTGTACATTTAAGGGGGCCGTCGAACACCGGGGAGCTGTTTTTT
NA,NA,TRBV20-1,TRBJ2-3,CSASYGGTTDTQYF,TGCAGTGCTAGTTATGGCGGGACCACAGATACGCAGTATTTT
NA,NA,TRBV6-1,TRBJ2-6,CASSELWAGANVLTF,TGTGCCAGCAGTGAACTCTGGGCTGGGGCCAACGTCCTGACTTTC
NA,TRBD2,TRBV6-2/TRBV6-3,TRBJ2-5,CAARGGGETQYF,TGTGCCGCACGGGGCGGGGGAGAGACCCAGTACTTC
many,TRBD2,TRBV6-1,TRBJ2-3,CASSPSGGLADTQYF,TGTGCCAGCAGCCCTAGCGGGGGGCTTGCAGATACGCAGTATTTT
few,NA,TRBV12-3/TRBV12-4,TRBJ1-6,CASREWSPQSPLHF,TGTGCCAGCCGGGAATGGTCCCCCCAGTCACCCCTCCACTTT
NA,NA,TRBV12-3/TRBV12-4,TRBJ2-7,CASSWGRSYEQYF,TGTGCCAGCAGTTGGGGCCGGTCGTACGAGCAGTACTTC
NA,TRBD1,TRBV20-1,TRBJ1-5,CSARRQGGVYQPQHF,TGCAGTGCTAGACGGCAGGGGGGAGTTTACCAGCCCCAGCATTTT
many,TRBD1,TRBV5-1,TRBJ1-1,CASSLARGVNTEAFF,TGCGCCAGCAGCTTGGCCAGGGGGGTGAACACTGAAGCTTTCTTT
NA,NA,TRBV5-1,TRBJ2-5,CASSAGAGVGETQYF,TGCGCCAGCAGCGCAGGGGCGGGAGTTGGAGAGACCCAGTACTTC
few,NA,TRBV12-3/TRBV12-4,TRBJ2-1,CASILDGLLGGNEQFF,NA
many,TRBD1,TRBV4-2,TRBJ1-6,CASSPGTVDSPLHF,TGTGCCAGCAGCCCAGGGACAGTTGATTCACCCCTCCACTTT
NA,NA,TRBV7-3,TRBJ2-2,CASTRQEGTGELFF,TGTGCCAGCACCCGACAGGAAGGGACCGGGGAGCTGTTTTTT
many,TRBD1,TRBV12-3/TRBV12-4,TRBJ1-6,CASSPDRGHNSPLHF,TGTGCCAGCAGTCCCGACAGGGGGCATAATTCACCCCTCCACTTT
NA,NA,TRBV12-3/TRBV12-4,TRBJ1-5,CASSPIGKAYQPQHF,TGTGCCAGCAGTCCCATCGGGAAGGCCTATCAGCCCCAGCATTTT
NA,TRBD1,TRBV5-1,TRBJ1-2,CASSLGQGLNGYTF,TGCGCCAGCAGCTTGGGACAGGGCCTGAATGGCTACACCTTC
few,NA,TRBV29-1,TRBJ1-2,CSARPKGTAHGYTF,TGCAGCGCCAGACCGAAGGGCACGGCTCATGGCTACACCTTC
NA,TRBD1,TRBV14,TRBJ1-5,CARTGLGDHQPQHF,TGTGCCCGGACAGGGTTGGGTGACCATCAGCCCCAGCATTTT
few,TRBD2,TRBV20-1,TRBJ2-1,CSAGLSGTRGWGEQFF,TGCAGTGCTGGCCTCTCCGGGACTAGAGGGTGGGGGGAGCAGTTCTTC
NA,NA,TRBV6-1,TRBJ2-1,CASSRNDIREQFF,TGTGCCAGCAGTCGAAACGACATTCGGGAGCAGTTCTTC
NA,NA,TRBV30,TRBJ1-3,CAWSVWQKGNTIYF,TGTGCCTGGAGTGTCTGGCAGAAAGGAAACACCATATATTTT
NA,NA,TRBV5-1,TRBJ2-5,CASSSYTGETQYF,TGCGCCAGCAGCTCGTACACAGGAGAGACCCAGTACTTC
NA,NA,TRBV4-1,TRBJ2-5,CASSQLGPETQYF,TGCGCCAGCAGCCAACTCGGCCCCGAGACCCAGTACTTC
few,NA,TRBV5-1,TRBJ2-2,CASSQRQNTNTGELFF,TGCGCCAGCAGTCAGAGACAGAACACGAACACCGGGGAGCTGTTTTTT
many,TRBD2,TRBV5-1,TRBJ2-3,CASRGTSGTDTQYF,TGTGCCAGCAGGGGGACTAGCGGGACAGATACGCAGTATTTT
NA,TRBD2,TRBV29-1,TRBJ2-2,CSVGGLAGGTGELFF,TGCAGCGTCGGGGGACTAGCGGGTGGCACCGGGGAGCTGTTTTTT
NA,NA,TRBV11-2,TRBJ2-5,CASSPGTARQETQYF,TGTGCCAGCAGCCCCGGGACCGCTAGGCAAGAGACCCAGTACTTC
few,NA,TRBV12-3/TRBV12-4,TRBJ2-1,CASSLITGSKGPFF,TGTGCCAGCAGTTTGATAACCGGGAGTAAGGGGCCGTTCTTC
NA,TRBD1,TRBV3-1,TRBJ1-1,CASSQGGQPNTESFF,TGTGCCAGCAGCCAAGGGGGACAGCCGAACACTGAATCTTTCTTT
few,NA,TRBV6-5,TRBJ1-2,CASSNSLQGSRGGYTF,TGTGCCAGCAGCAACTCCCTCCAGGGAAGTAGGGGTGGCTACACCTTC
NA,TRBD2,TRBV5-5,TRBJ2-1,CASSSAGTSRHNEQFF,TGTGCCAGCAGCTCAGCCGGGACTAGCAGACACAATGAGCAGTTCTTC
NA,NA,TRBV18,TRBJ2-1,CASSPTQGEQFF,TGTGCCAGCTCACCAACCCAGGGCGAGCAGTTCTTC
NA,NA,TRBV14,TRBJ2-3,CASSFAGGGDTQYF,TGTGCCAGCAGCTTTGCCGGCGGAGGGGATACGCAGTATTTT
many,NA,TRBV5-4,TRBJ2-5,CASSLVGDETQYF,TGTGCCAGCAGCTTGGTTGGGGATGAGACCCAGTACTTC
many,NA,TRBV4-3,TRBJ1-1,CASSQDGERSEAFF,TGCGCCAGCAGCCAAGACGGGGAGCGGTCTGAAGCTTTCTTT